The present T cell receptor beta chain was sequenced within a study of T cells in localized non-small cell lung cancer. Clones were read by immunoSEQ multiplex PCR, and TCRdb kept only the in-frame ones, dropping some. The data contain roughly 72,000 clones, about nine tenths of them singletons. Whole-study findings and limits: Since sequencing was restricted to only one region of the tumor, intratumor heterogeneity remains a possibility. Adjacent lung tissue had a median around 57 of the top 100 clones found in the tumor.

Remarks on this clone: Its antigen is not known.

V trimming: 3 bases; J trimming: 4 bases; junction bases outside the gene matches: 4. The germline V gene encodes CDR1 SGHTA and CDR2 FQGNSA. The CDR3 length is 15 residues. The J gene is TRBJ2-2, the V gene TRBV7-2; 8 positions agree with TRBD1. The sequencing here drew on peripheral blood, taken before any cancer treatment. This receptor was taken from a male donor at least 60 years old with stage III squamous cell lung carcinoma. The CDR3 bases are TGTGCCAGCAGCTTTTCCACAGGGGGCACCGGGGAGCTGTTTTTT. This codes for CASSFSTGGTGELFF. The variable domain in full, completed from reference TRBV7-2 and TRBJ2-2, reads GAGVSQSPSNKVTEKGKDVELRCDPISGHTALYWYRQSLGQGLEFLIYFQGNSAPDKSGLPSDRFSAERTGGSVSTLTIQRTQQEDSAVYLCASSFSTGGTGELFFGEGSRLTVL.